Listed below are T cell receptor beta chains from one sample, sequenced in a study of liver allograft versus peripheral blood T cells. TCRdb itself ran the reads through MiXCR, one entry per CDR3 protein. The data hold some 10,000 distinct CDR3 sequences, with 15% to 20% observed a single time. These receptor sequences come from a human patient who had a liver transplant. A subset of T cells may come from the graft donor. The conserved cysteine and the conserved F or W are not part of the CDR3 here.

V gene	J gene	CDR3 protein
TRBV30	TRBJ1-5	AWSVQGNNHQPQH
TRBV29-1	TRBJ2-7	SVGTGPPSYEQY
TRBV18	TRBJ2-7	ASSLQGFEQY
TRBV29-1	TRBJ2-3	STEGGTDTQY
TRBV14	TRBJ1-1	ASSKVGGFGTEAF
TRBV29-1	TRBJ1-3	SVVGTTGNTIY
TRBV6-5	TRBJ2-6	ASSPRGAIGGDVLT
TRBV10-3	TRBJ2-1	AISESFDEQF
TRBV7-9	TRBJ2-3	ASSFVDTQY
TRBV6-6	TRBJ1-1	ASAPLGSLTNTEAF
TRBV7-9	TRBJ2-7	ASSPQRFSYEQY
TRBV6-1	TRBJ2-7	ASSAQGANTYEQY
TRBV6-5	TRBJ1-5	ASSYNGNQPQH
TRBV6-5	TRBJ2-2	ASRPTGSPGELF
TRBV20-1	TRBJ1-1	SAARAQNTEAF
TRBV10-3	TRBJ2-1	ATGTRDNEQF
TRBV5-5	TRBJ1-4	ASSFGRTATNEKLF
TRBV20-1	TRBJ2-7	SARPTGHYEQY
TRBV6-5	TRBJ1-1	ASRPTQNTEAF
TRBV20-1	TRBJ1-6	SVRRAGANNSPLH
TRBV27	TRBJ1-5	ASRPGQGNQPQH
TRBV11-2	TRBJ1-1	ASSLGGGTTEAF
TRBV28	TRBJ1-4	ASSDSATNEKLF
TRBV27	TRBJ1-4	ASRRTGVVEKLF
TRBV12-5	TRBJ2-2	ASGLVLLAGTFGELF
TRBV10-3	TRBJ2-7	AISRDNSYEQY
TRBV19	TRBJ2-7	ASSIGVGTGIYEQY
TRBV20-1	TRBJ1-2	SARGWDRAYGYT
TRBV28	TRBJ2-7	ATFSGTGDEQY
TRBV19	TRBJ1-2	ASSLDGSVTDYGYT
TRBV6-5	TRBJ1-5	ASRRESGNSNQPQH
TRBV27	TRBJ2-2	ASTLGHPTGELF
TRBV9	TRBJ2-1	ASSARLAGYNEQF
TRBV5-6	TRBJ1-4	ASSSKGQGTNEKLF
TRBV11-2	TRBJ2-7	ASSSGLAGSYEQY
TRBV6-1	TRBJ1-5	ASSEAMVGQPQH
TRBV7-9	TRBJ1-4	ASSPQGREKLF
TRBV6-5	TRBJ1-1	ASSYSNRDREVCTEAF
TRBV19	TRBJ1-5	ASMSGQAGNQPQH
TRBV5-6	TRBJ1-2	ASSVDRDHGYT
TRBV6-1	TRBJ2-7	ASSDGSDHYEQY
TRBV6-1	TRBJ2-7	ASSELRSGRPYEQY
TRBV13	TRBJ2-3	ASSPGLAAPTDTQY
TRBV18	TRBJ1-2	ASSPQTIEGYGYT
TRBV19	TRBJ1-5	ASSIERSQPQH
TRBV18	TRBJ2-5	ASSPPSQPETQY
TRBV14	TRBJ1-2	ASSQTQGYGYT
TRBV29-1	TRBJ1-1	SVDRGREAF
TRBV25-1	TRBJ1-3	ASSVPSGNTIY
TRBV20-1	TRBJ2-5	SAEVGETQY
TRBV6-1	TRBJ2-5	ASSEKEDSQQY
TRBV10-1	TRBJ2-1	ASSEIPGLAQRFNEQF
TRBV18	TRBJ1-2	ASSPTATGAAGYT
TRBV27	TRBJ2-2	ASSKRPASEHTGELF
TRBV6-1	TRBJ2-7	ASSVEREEAYEQY
TRBV12-3/TRBV12-4	TRBJ1-5	ASSLETGARQPQH
TRBV10-1	TRBJ2-3	ASSEGQRSLYNTQY
TRBV20-1	TRBJ1-5	SARSGEGPQH